This T cell receptor beta chain was recovered during a study of blood T cell repertoires in COVID-19. The overall study: Sites across the United States, Italy and Spain contributed samples from acute and convalescent COVID-19. PBMCs, B-cell-depleted T cells, or T cells were the source of the cDNA or gDNA that made up the material.

The V gene end was trimmed by 4 bases and the J gene end by 5 bases; junction bases not matched to a gene: 12. Looked up from germline, CDR1 is SGHNT and CDR2 is YYREEE (reference sequence). The CDR3 totals 17 residues. In the study's own analysis: Estimates of nucleated cell counts were drawn from the amplification of reference gene primers. Sequenced by immunoSEQ multiplex PCR; TCRdb stores in-frame clones only, minus some. V, J and clone size derive from that table, while D and trimming were established from the DNA sequence. Here the sample spans about 200,000 clones, around 90% being singletons.

The source material was peripheral blood. The origin of this receptor is a man in his sixties with acute or convalescent COVID-19. This rearrangement joins TRBV5-4 to TRBJ2-5; the match to TRBD2 covers 12 bases. Here the CDR3 reads CASSGGRLAGAGETQYF. CDR3 in DNA: TGTGCCAGCAGCGGTGGCCGACTAGCGGGGGCGGGGGAGACCCAGTACTTC.